What follows are 26 T cell receptor beta chains derived from one specimen sequenced in a study of regulatory T cells in long-lasting Graves disease. Combining iRepertoire HTBI primers with Arm-PCR of CDR3 regions, the authors built TCR beta libraries. Using its own MiXCR run on the multiplex PCR reads, TCRdb lists one record per CDR3 protein. The table shows about 430,000 distinct CDR3 sequences, with 15% occurring only once. The sample's time point: newly diagnosed GD, antithyroid drugs for less than 3 months. RNA from PBMCs was the source of the TCR library. The sample also formed part of further work on T cells in Graves' hyperthyroidism and ophthalmopathy.

Material: peripheral blood mononuclear cells (PBMCs), obtained at new diagnosis, from a patient treated with antithyroid drugs. The source of these receptors is a woman aged 40 to 50 with Graves disease.

Ten or more counts support this clonotype. A junction boundary mismatches the germline segment, possibly from a read error. The rearrangement links TRBV10-3 to TRBJ2-1, with a tentative D call TRBD1 (6 bases). Germline V gene lookup returns CDR1 ENHRY and CDR2 SYGVKD. The CDR3 totals 12 residues. CDR3 protein: CAISGWDNEQFF. In DNA form, the CDR3 reads TGTGCCATCAGCGGTTGGGACAACGAGCAGTTCTTC.

This clonotype has ten or more counts. This chain connects TRBV6-5 to TRBJ2-6, with no clear D. Germline V gene lookup returns CDR1 MNHEY and CDR2 SVGAGI. The CDR3 spans 17 residues. The V and J ends lost 2 bases and 5 bases respectively, with 16 bases between them. The DNA of the CDR3 is TGTGCCAGCAGTTACGGTGTTGGGTCGCAATGGGCCAACGTCCTGACTTTC. Protein sequence: CASSYGVGSQWANVLTF.

Comment on this clonotype: The junction does not match germline at one end; this may be a read error. The chain links TRBV7-9 to TRBJ2-3, with 14 nucleotides matching TRBD2. CDR3 length equals 16 residues. CDR1 SEHNR and CDR2 FQNEAQ come from the germline V gene (reference sequence). Written as DNA, the CDR3 is TGTGCCAGCAGCCGAGGGACTAGCGGGAGCATAGATACGCAGTATTTT. Amino acid sequence: CASSRGTSGSIDTQYF.

This clonotype has at least ten counts. J is TRBJ2-1 and V is TRBV7-6; D might be TRBD1 (6 bases). Deletions cut 5 bases from V and 3 bases from J, with 17 bases between. Germline V gives CDR1 SGHVS, CDR2 FNYEAQ. This CDR3 is built from 16 residues. CDR3 in amino acids: CASSQPTGGYYNEQFF. In nucleotides, the CDR3 is TGTGCCAGCAGCCAACCGACAGGTGGATACTACAATGAGCAGTTCTTC.

This clonotype was found many times. V usage is TRBV30 and J usage is TRBJ2-3, with D maybe TRBD2 (6 bases). Germline loops: CDR1 GTSNPN, CDR2 SVGIG (reference sequence). The CDR3 extends over 13 amino acids. V gave up 4 bases and J gave up 1 base, with 9 bases separating them. CDR3 in DNA: TGTGCCTGGAAGGTAGCGGGCACAGATACGCAGTATTTT. Protein: CAWKVAGTDTQYF.

This clonotype was seen at least ten times. This rearrangement joins TRBV15 to TRBJ2-1; 7 bases align to TRBD2. The CDR3 is made up of 15 amino acids. Unmatched junction bases numbered 5, after V lost 3 bases and J lost 3 bases. CDR1 and CDR2 (germline): LNHNV, YYDKDF (reference sequence). CDR3 residues: CATSRFREVYNEQFF. The CDR3 DNA reads TGTGCCACCAGCAGGTTTCGGGAGGTCTACAATGAGCAGTTCTTC.

This clonotype occurred many times. The V and J genes are TRBV7-9 and TRBJ2-3, with D uncertain. V was trimmed by 5 bases and J by 0 bases, leaving 15 bases between them. The CDR3 spans 16 residues. The germline CDR1 and CDR2 sequences are SEHNR and FQNEAQ (reference sequence). The CDR3 nucleotides are TGTGCCAGCAGCCCGAGGTGGGGTTCTAGCACAGATACGCAGTATTTT. Translation gives CASSPRWGSSTDTQYF.

This clonotype appeared a few times. This chain connects TRBV18 to TRBJ2-7, with D possibly matching TRBD1 (6 bases). CDR3 length: 14 amino acids. Germline V gene data show CDR1 as KGHSH and CDR2 as LQKENI. Trimming took 3 bases from V and 5 from J, leaving 14 bases between them. The CDR3 loop is CASSPGHPRDEQYF. The DNA of the CDR3 is TGTGCCAGCTCACCGGGACACCCTAGGGACGAGCAGTACTTC.

The sample holds a few counts of this clonotype. Mismatch with germline at one junction end may stem from a read error. This chain links TRBV11-2 with TRBJ1-1; D call uncertain. The CDR3 runs 13 residues. Germline CDR1 is SGHAT and CDR2 is FQNNGV. The CDR3 spells CASSQAPADEAFF. The CDR3 DNA is TGCGCCAGCAGCCAAGCCCCGGCGGATGAAGCTTTCTTT.

This clonotype appeared a few times. The genes are TRBV13 and TRBJ1-1; D uncertain. With 0 bases removed from V and 3 bases from J, the gap between germline ends came to 5 bases. Germline CDR1 PRHDT, CDR2 FYEKMQ (reference sequence). There are 13 residues in the CDR3. The CDR3 region is CASSLGAYTEAFF. CDR3 coding DNA: TGTGCCAGCAGCTTAGGAGCCTACACTGAAGCTTTCTTT. The full variable domain, in which reference TRBV13 and TRBJ1-1 provide the parts outside the CDR3, is AAGVIQSPRHLIKEKRETATLKCYPIPRHDTVYWYQQGPGQDPQFLISFYEKMQSDKGSIPDRFSAQQFSDYHSELNMSSLELGDSALYFCASSLGAYTEAFFGQGTRLTVV.

As regards this clonotype: A much larger clonotype is one base distant, so this may be a read error. The chain uses TRBV5-4 and TRBJ1-4; D unclear. The germline gives CDR1 SGHNT, CDR2 YYREEE (reference sequence). This CDR3 has 15 residues. Trimming took off 3 bases at V and 7 bases at J, with 16 bases between the two ends. Here the CDR3 reads CASSSAGELSEKLFF. As DNA, the CDR3 is TGTGCCAGCAGCTCGGCCGGGGAGTTGAGTGAAAAACTGTTTTTT.

The chain is built from TRBV20-1 and TRBJ1-1, with D possibly TRBD1 on 5 matching bases. The CDR3 length is 11 residues. V shed 6 bases and J shed 6 bases, with 11 bases lying between them. From germline, CDR1 is DFQATT and CDR2 SNEGSKA (reference sequence). The CDR3 reads CSAARGPEAFF. In DNA, the CDR3 is TGCAGTGCCGCCCGGGGCCCTGAAGCTTTCTTT.

The J gene is TRBJ2-2, the V gene TRBV18; tentatively, D is TRBD1 or TRBD2 (5 bases each). The CDR3 consists of 13 residues. The V and J ends lost 5 bases and 6 bases respectively, with 10 bases between them. Germline CDR1 reads KGHSH; CDR2 reads LQKENI. CDR3 loop: CASSTQEAGELFF. The CDR3 DNA sequence: TGTGCCAGCTCAACACAGGAGGCCGGGGAGCTGTTTTTT.

This chain links TRBV7-2 with TRBJ1-4, with D perhaps TRBD1 (6 bases). Between the trimmed V and J ends, which lost 0 bases and 8 bases, there was a span of 16 bases. CDR1 is SGHTA and CDR2 is FQGNSA in the germline V gene. CDR3 length equals 16 residues. In nucleotides, the CDR3 is TGTGCCAGCAGCTTAGCTTGGCCAGGGGTAAGCGAAAAACTGTTTTTT. Protein product: CASSLAWPGVSEKLFF.

This clonotype was seen a handful of times. The genes are TRBV4-1 and TRBJ1-1, with 7 bases identical to TRBD1. The length of the CDR3 is 15 residues. J lost 1 base, V lost 3 bases, and 5 bases had no gene match. Germline V gene sequence: CDR1 MGHRA, CDR2 YSYEKL. For the CDR3, the DNA is TGCGCCAGCAGCCACCCGGGACAGCAGAACACTGAAGCTTTCTTT. This encodes CASSHPGQQNTEAFF.

This clonotype was counted ten times or more. The CDR3 nucleotides are TGTGCCAGCAGCTTATATCTAGCGGGGGATACGCAGTATTTT. Amino acids: CASSLYLAGDTQYF. The genes are TRBV7-8 and TRBJ2-3, with TRBD2 matching 9 bases. This CDR3 has 14 residues. The germline gives CDR1 SGHVS, CDR2 FQNEAQ. V lost 2 bases to trimming and J lost 6 bases; unmatched junction nucleotides: 3. Supplemented by reference TRBV7-8 and TRBJ2-3, the full variable domain reads GAGVSQSPRYKVAKRGQDVALRCDPISGHVSLFWYQQALGQGPEFLTYFQNEAQLDKSGLPSDRFFAERPEGSVSTLKIQRTQQEDSAVYLCASSLYLAGDTQYFGPGTRLTVL.

This clonotype has a count of ten or more. The chain employs TRBV12-5 and TRBJ2-7; 7 positions match TRBD1. Germline CDR1 reads LGHNT; CDR2 reads FRNRAP. The J segment lost 4 bases and the V segment lost 3 bases, leaving 12 bases of the junction unmatched. The CDR3 has 16 residues. DNA of the CDR3: TGTGCTAGTGGTTTTTCGCCCGGGACAGATCTTTACGAGCAGTACTTC. This encodes CASGFSPGTDLYEQYF.

This clonotype has at least ten counts. The chain carries TRBV11-3 and TRBJ2-5; TRBD2 matches 9 bases. The junction had 8 bases not matched to a gene; V was cut back by 5 bases and J by 10 bases. Looked up from germline, CDR1 is SGHNT and CDR2 is YENEEA. The CDR3 has 13 residues. The chain's CDR3 is CASSTRLAEGQYF. CDR3 coding DNA: TGTGCCAGCAGCACCAGACTAGCGGAAGGCCAGTACTTC. Supplemented by reference TRBV11-3 and TRBJ2-5, the full variable domain reads EAGVVQSPRYKIIEKKQPVAFWCNPISGHNTLYWYLQNLGQGPELLIRYENEEAVDDSQLPKDRFSAERLKGVDSTLKIQPAELGDSAVYLCASSTRLAEGQYFGPGTRLLVL.

This clonotype turned up a few times. The gene calls are TRBV29-1 and TRBJ1-1, with D unresolved. CDR1 is SQVTM and CDR2 is ANQGSEA in the germline V gene. Trimming shortened V by 7 bases and J by 1 base, and 16 bases separated the two germline ends. The CDR3 is 14 amino acids. For the CDR3, the DNA is TGCAGCGCCGGAGATTTGTCAGAGAACACTGAAGCTTTCTTT. Translating it yields CSAGDLSENTEAFF.

At least ten counts were recorded for this clonotype. This chain's CDR3 is CASSLEENTEAFF. CDR3 in DNA: TGTGCCAGCAGCTTAGAGGAGAACACTGAAGCTTTCTTT. The genes are TRBV11-3 and TRBJ1-1, with unresolved D. The CDR3 runs 13 residues. Germline assignment: CDR1 SGHNT and CDR2 YENEEA. The V gene lost 0 bases and the J gene lost 1 base, with 3 bases spanning the gap.

V is TRBV19 and J is TRBJ2-3; D not certain. The end of the DNA aligns better with TRBJ2-7, so the J call may be wrong. Per germline, CDR1 LNHDA and CDR2 SQIVND (reference sequence). CDR3 length: 15 residues. In DNA, the CDR3 is TGTGCCAGTCAGACGAGATCCTCGCCCGTTTACGAGCAGTACTTC. This sequence encodes CASQTRSSPVYEQYF.

In regard to this clonotype: Given a much more abundant clone one base away, this may be a read error. This sequence joins TRBV20-1 and TRBJ1-4; 8 nucleotides agree with TRBD1. CDR3 length: 15 residues. CDR1 and CDR2 (germline): DFQATT, SNEGSKA (reference sequence). Trimming cost V 3 bases and J 10 bases; bases outside gene matches: 13. Written as DNA, the CDR3 is TGCAGTGCTAGGGACAGGGAGCACGGAGGTGTAAAACTGTTTTTT. It encodes CSARDREHGGVKLFF.

This rearrangement joins TRBV20-1 to TRBJ2-3, with TRBD2 matching over 8 bases. V dropped 5 bases and J dropped 1; count of bases not matched to a gene: 5. This CDR3 contains 14 residues. Germline V gives CDR1 DFQATT, CDR2 SNEGSKA (reference sequence). CDR3 sequence: CSAQLAGRTDTQYF. The DNA for the CDR3 is TGCAGTGCTCAATTAGCGGGGCGCACAGATACGCAGTATTTT.

There are many counts of this clonotype. The chain joins TRBV11-2 to TRBJ2-1; 8 positions match TRBD2. This CDR3 spans 14 amino acids. V lost 9 bases and J lost 1; bases outside the gene matches: 5. Germline V gene lookup returns CDR1 SGHAT and CDR2 FQNNGV. The CDR3 loop is CASQRERSYNEQFF. CDR3 DNA: TGTGCCAGTCAGCGGGAGAGGTCCTACAATGAGCAGTTCTTC.

There are a few counts of this clonotype. The chain is built from TRBV5-8 and TRBJ1-2; D unresolved. The CDR3 consists of 14 residues. The germline gives CDR1 SGHTS, CDR2 YDEGEE. V shed 0 bases and J shed 5 bases, with 11 bases lying between them. As DNA, the CDR3 is TGTGCCAGCAGCTTGGATGGCCTATTATATGGCTACACCTTC. It codes for CASSLDGLLYGYTF.

The chain employs TRBV20-1 and TRBJ1-2, with TRBD1 identical over 10 bases. The germline V gene encodes CDR1 DFQATT and CDR2 SNEGSKA (reference sequence). This CDR3 has 15 amino acids. V shed 0 bases and J 8 bases; nucleotides not matched to a gene: 9. CDR3 sequence (DNA): TGCAGTGCTAGAGACCGACAGGGGGCTATCGGCGGCTACACCTTC. Its translation is CSARDRQGAIGGYTF.